The TCR beta chain described here comes from a study of blood T cell repertoires in COVID-19. Assay: immunoSEQ multiplex PCR; the TCRdb copy retains only in-frame clones and omits some. Among about 120,000 clones listed, roughly 80% were seen once. The CDR3 runs to 14 residues. The junction had 10 bases not matched to a gene; V was cut back by 8 bases and J by 6 bases. From germline, CDR1 is SNHLY and CDR2 FYNNEI. This sequence joins TRBV2 and TRBJ2-3, with 8 bases lining up with TRBD2. The clonotype was recovered from a human donor in a cohort sampled during active COVID-19. The specimen was peripheral blood. The DNA for the CDR3 is TGTGCCAGCCACGCGGCTAGCGGGTGGGATACGCAGTATTTT. It specifies CASHAASGWDTQYF.